This paragraph covers one TCR beta chain sequence. As yet, its antigen is unknown. The entry originates in a study of OX40 agonist ivuxolimab in advanced cancers. Study at large: Ivuxolimab, which patients received intravenously every 2 weeks, was dosed at 0.01 to 10 mg/kg. Past anti-PD-1, anti-PD-L1 or anti-CTLA-4 therapy was accepted, and roughly 42% had received some. General study findings and limits: Expanded clones were, on average, more numerous in CD8+ T cells than in CD4+. Within 6 weeks, CD4+ and CD8+ blood T cells expanded clonally at 0.1 to 3.0 mg/kg.

Clones were sequenced by immunoSEQ multiplex PCR, and TCRdb holds only the in-frame ones, with some missing. The sample yields some 76,000 clones, over 90% seen once. Germline CDR1 and CDR2: GTSNPN and SVGIG (reference sequence). Trimming took 0 bases from V and 2 from J, leaving 19 bases between them. The CDR3 consists of 17 residues. The receptor was isolated from an adult with an advanced solid tumor such as melanoma, head and neck, liver or kidney cancer. This specimen was CD4+ or CD8+ T cells sorted from blood, taken in a trial of the OX40 agonist ivuxolimab. The genes are TRBV30 and TRBJ1-2; no clear D gene. Here the CDR3 reads CAWSVRRIGSPNYGYTF. The CDR3, as DNA: TGTGCCTGGAGTGTACGAAGGATCGGCAGCCCGAACTATGGCTACACCTTC.